This TCR beta chain was found in a study of circulating CD8 cells and anti-PD-1 response in melanoma. Concerning this clonotype itself: Antigen unknown.

Using 15 ng of total RNA, TCR libraries were made with the QIAseq Immune Repertoire TCR panel. Each CDR3 protein gets one entry after TCRdb re-called the reads with MiXCR. The sample records hundreds of distinct CDR3 sequences, roughly 7% being singletons. From live CD3+CD8+TCRalphabeta+ cells, four PD-1 and/or TIGIT subsets were sorted. Findings and limits, study-wide: Diversity ranked highest in DNEG and lowest in TIGIT subsets.

The input for sequencing was CD8+ T cells from PBMCs, taken at baseline or after one month of anti-PD-1 therapy (not recorded which). The TCR sequence derives from a human donor with melanoma.

The CDR3 DNA reads as TGTGCCAGTAGTATAACTAGCGGGTACGAGCAGTACTTC. Translating gives CASSITSGYEQYF. The chain combines TRBV19 with TRBJ2-7, with 9 nucleotides matching TRBD2. This CDR3 contains 13 residues. J was trimmed by 4 bases and V by 2 bases; bases with no gene match: 0. Germline CDR1 and CDR2: LNHDA and SQIVND (reference sequence).